The 16 T cell receptor beta chains below all came from one sample that was sequenced in a study of T cells after yellow fever vaccination. In TCRdb, the 5' RACE reads were re-called with MiXCR into one record per CDR3 protein. This table holds about 160,000 distinct CDR3 sequences, around 9% found once. Source: CD8+ T cells sorted from PBMCs, taken 45 days after the yellow fever booster vaccination. These receptors were taken from a man aged 18 to 29 who received the YFV17D yellow fever vaccine.

This chain uses TRBV20-1 with TRBJ1-1; D call uncertain. Germline V gene lookup returns CDR1 DFQATT and CDR2 SNEGSKA (reference sequence). The CDR3 length is 13 residues. V was pared by 3 bases and J by 5 bases, with 13 bases between. CDR3 nucleotides: TGCAGTGCTAGTCCCCCCCCGGGGACTGAAGCTTTCTTT. This gives the protein CSASPPPGTEAFF.

The rearrangement joins TRBV24-1 to TRBJ2-5, with 7 positions matching TRBD1. The V segment lost 1 base and the J segment 4 bases; nucleotides outside the gene matches: 8. This CDR3 has 16 residues. CDR1 is KGHDR and CDR2 is SFDVKD in the germline V gene. Written as DNA, the CDR3 is TGTGCCACCAGTGATTTAAACAGGGGAGTAGGAGAGACCCAGTACTTC. This codes for CATSDLNRGVGETQYF.

This clonotype was observed at least ten times. The CDR3 DNA is TGTGCCAGCAGCCTGGGATGGCATCAGCCCCAGCATTTT. Translation: CASSLGWHQPQHF. The gene calls are TRBV7-6 and TRBJ1-5, with D unresolved. The CDR3 contains 13 residues. Trimming cost V 5 bases and J 5 bases, with 10 bases left between them. The germline V gene encodes CDR1 SGHVS and CDR2 FNYEAQ.

This chain links TRBV19 with TRBJ2-7; a possible D gene is TRBD2 (6 bases). The ends were cut back, 5 bases at V and 5 bases at J, with 16 bases in the middle. Germline V CDR1 and CDR2: LNHDA, SQIVND (reference sequence). The CDR3 sequence is 14 residues long. The DNA of the CDR3 is TGTGCCAGTAGTCAGCTCGTTTGGGGGGACGAGCAGTACTTC. Residues: CASSQLVWGDEQYF. Supplemented by reference TRBV19 and TRBJ2-7, the full variable domain reads DGGITQSPKYLFRKEGQNVTLSCEQNLNHDAMYWYRQDPGQGLRLIYYSQIVNDFQKGDIAEGYSVSREKKESFPLTVTSAQKNPTAFYLCASSQLVWGDEQYFGPGTRLTVT.

CDR3 nucleotides: TGTGCCAGCAGCTTAGACACCTACAATGAGCAGTTCTTC. Translation gives CASSLDTYNEQFF. This chain joins TRBV11-2 and TRBJ2-1, with unresolved D. Trimming stripped 0 bases from V and 2 bases from J, with 2 bases between. This CDR3 has 13 residues. Germline values: CDR1 SGHAT, CDR2 FQNNGV. The variable domain in full, with the rest retrieved from reference TRBV11-2 and TRBJ2-1, is EAGVAQSPRYKIIEKRQSVAFWCNPISGHATLYWYQQILGQGPKLLIQFQNNGVVDDSQLPKDRFSAERLKGVDSTLKIQPAKLEDSAVYLCASSLDTYNEQFFGPGTRLTVL.

V gene TRBV28 combines with J gene TRBJ1-1; possible D gene TRBD1, 5 bases. Germline V gene data show CDR1 as MDHEN and CDR2 as SYDVKM. V gave up 8 bases and J gave up 4 bases, with 8 bases separating them. The CDR3 spans 11 residues. CDR3 region: CASGGATEAFF. CDR3 bases: TGTGCCAGCGGAGGGGCCACTGAAGCTTTCTTT.

This clonotype has more than one count but fewer than ten. The CDR3 sequence: CASSLTGGSTNEKLFF. CDR3 DNA: TGTGCCAGCAGCCTGACAGGAGGTTCAACTAATGAAAAACTGTTTTTT. The rearrangement uses TRBV7-9 and TRBJ1-4; the D gene is possibly TRBD1 (6 bases). Germline CDR1 reads SEHNR; CDR2 reads FQNEAQ (reference sequence). This CDR3 contains 16 residues. Deletions cut 5 bases from V and 0 bases from J, with 13 bases between.

This clonotype was detected many times. The rearrangement uses TRBV4-3 and TRBJ2-2; unclear D gene. CDR1 is LGHNA, CDR2 YSLEER, per germline. This CDR3 spans 14 amino acids. Between the trimmed V and J ends, which lost 6 bases and 7 bases, there was a span of 15 bases. The DNA for the CDR3 is TGCGCCAGCAGAAGTCGGGTCCTGGGCGGGGAGCTGTTTTTT. Translating gives CASRSRVLGGELFF.

In this sample, this clonotype turned up a few times. Here the CDR3 DNA reads TGTGCCAGCAGCGGACAGAATCAGCCCCAGCATTTT. It codes for CASSGQNQPQHF. V is TRBV6-2 or TRBV6-3 and J is TRBJ1-5, with D possibly being TRBD1 (6 bases). The germline gives CDR1 MNHEY, CDR2 SVGEGT. This CDR3 has 12 residues. V shed 6 bases and J shed 4 bases, with 7 bases lying between them.

V gene TRBV29-1 combines with J gene TRBJ2-1, with a weak D call TRBD1 (5 bases). CDR1 and CDR2 from the germline V gene are SQVTM and ANQGSEA. Between the trimmed V and J ends, which lost 6 bases and 7 bases, there was a span of 13 bases. The CDR3 is made up of 12 amino acids. CDR3 sequence: CSVAQGFNEQFF. CDR3 DNA: TGCAGCGTGGCCCAGGGTTTTAATGAGCAGTTCTTC.

This clonotype was picked up a small number of times. The chain employs TRBV20-1 and TRBJ2-2; 8 bases agree with TRBD2. CDR1 is DFQATT, CDR2 SNEGSKA, per germline (reference sequence). The CDR3 runs 15 residues. The V gene end was trimmed by 4 bases and the J gene end by 2 bases; junction bases not matched to a gene: 6. The chain's CDR3 is CSATSGGQNTGELFF. The CDR3 coding sequence is TGCAGTGCTACCAGCGGGGGCCAAAACACCGGGGAGCTGTTTTTT.

V is TRBV12-3 or TRBV12-4 and J is TRBJ2-3, with D perhaps TRBD2 (6 bases). V was clipped by 1 base and J by 9 bases, with 14 bases between them. The CDR3 extends over 14 amino acids. The CDR3 spells CASSLDGGVLTQYF. CDR3 nucleotides: TGTGCCAGCAGTTTAGACGGGGGTGTTCTCACGCAGTATTTT.

The V and J genes are TRBV6-5 and TRBJ1-1; 8 bases fit TRBD1. The junction had 8 bases not matched to a gene; V was cut back by 2 bases and J by 6 bases. The CDR3 is 15 residues long. Germline lookup yields CDR1 MNHEY and CDR2 SVGAGI. The CDR3: CASSYVGTGSPEAFF. The CDR3 region has the DNA TGTGCCAGCAGTTACGTCGGGACAGGATCCCCTGAAGCTTTCTTT.

The CDR3 nucleotides are TGTGCCAGCAGTTTGGGGGCAGGGGGCCCTATGGCTGGCACCTTC. Protein product: CASSLGAGGPMAGTF. The chain joins TRBV12-3 or TRBV12-4 to TRBJ1-2; 8 bases line up with TRBD1. The V gene end was trimmed by 3 bases and the J gene end by 13 bases; junction bases not matched to a gene: 16. The CDR3 sequence is 15 residues long.

This clonotype occurred many times. J is TRBJ1-5 and V is TRBV24-1; D ambiguous. CDR3 length: 12 amino acids. Germline CDR1 is KGHDR and CDR2 is SFDVKD. The germline V and J ends were trimmed by 9 bases and 6 bases, with 11 bases remaining between them. This CDR3 reads CATAAAGQPQHF. CDR3 in DNA: TGTGCCACCGCCGCCGCAGGTCAGCCCCAGCATTTT.

This clonotype was counted a few times. The chain recombines TRBV12-3 or TRBV12-4 with TRBJ2-4; 8 bases are a match to TRBD1. The CDR3 covers 18 residues. V was clipped by 2 bases and J by 0 bases; unmatched bases: 9. The CDR3 is CASSLPTGADIAKNIQYF. The CDR3 DNA follows: TGTGCCAGCAGTTTACCGACAGGGGCGGATATAGCCAAAAACATTCAGTACTTC.